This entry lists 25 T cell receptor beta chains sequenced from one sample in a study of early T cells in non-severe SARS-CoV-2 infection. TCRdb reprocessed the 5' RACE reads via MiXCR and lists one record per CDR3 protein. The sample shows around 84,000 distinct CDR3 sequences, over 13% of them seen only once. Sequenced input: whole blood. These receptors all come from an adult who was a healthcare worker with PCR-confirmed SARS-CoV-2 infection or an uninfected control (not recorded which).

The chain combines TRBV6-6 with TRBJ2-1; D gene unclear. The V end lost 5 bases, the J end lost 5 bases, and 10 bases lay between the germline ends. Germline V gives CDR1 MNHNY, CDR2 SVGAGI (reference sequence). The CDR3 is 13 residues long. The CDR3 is CASSEDLNNEQFF. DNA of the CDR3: TGTGCCAGCAGTGAGGACCTGAACAATGAGCAGTTCTTC.

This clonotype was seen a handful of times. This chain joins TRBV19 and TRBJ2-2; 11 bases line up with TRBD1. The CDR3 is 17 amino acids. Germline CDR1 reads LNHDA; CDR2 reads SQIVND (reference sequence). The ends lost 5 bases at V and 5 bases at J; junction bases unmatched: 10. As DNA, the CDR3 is TGTGCCAGTAGTCCTTCCGGGACAGGGGGATGGACCGGGGAGCTGTTTTTT. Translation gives CASSPSGTGGWTGELFF.

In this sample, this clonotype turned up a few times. CDR3 nucleotides: TGCGCCAGCAGCTTGGATGCGGCCAACGTCCTGACTTTC. It specifies CASSLDAANVLTF. J is TRBJ2-6 and V is TRBV5-1; no clear D. V was shortened by 0 bases and J by 6 bases, with 4 bases between the two germline ends. Germline lookup yields CDR1 SGHRS and CDR2 YFSETQ. The CDR3 is 13 residues long.

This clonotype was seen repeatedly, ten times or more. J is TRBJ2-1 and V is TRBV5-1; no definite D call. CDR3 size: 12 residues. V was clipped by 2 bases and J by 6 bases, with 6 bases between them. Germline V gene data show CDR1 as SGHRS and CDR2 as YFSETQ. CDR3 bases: TGCGCCAGCAGCTTAGTAAGCAATGAGCAGTTCTTC. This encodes CASSLVSNEQFF. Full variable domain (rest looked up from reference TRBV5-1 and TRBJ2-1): KAGVTQTPRYLIKTRGQQVTLSCSPISGHRSVSWYQQTPGQGLQFLFEYFSETQRNKGNFPGRFSGRQFSNSRSEMNVSTLELGDSALYLCASSLVSNEQFFGPGTRLTVL.

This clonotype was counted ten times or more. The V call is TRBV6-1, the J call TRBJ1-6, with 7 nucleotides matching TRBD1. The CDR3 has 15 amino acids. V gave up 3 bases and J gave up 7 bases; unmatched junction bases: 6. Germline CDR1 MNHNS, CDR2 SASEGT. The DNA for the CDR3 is TGTGCCAGCAGTGAGGCGACAGGGACGAATTCACCCCTCCACTTT. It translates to CASSEATGTNSPLHF.

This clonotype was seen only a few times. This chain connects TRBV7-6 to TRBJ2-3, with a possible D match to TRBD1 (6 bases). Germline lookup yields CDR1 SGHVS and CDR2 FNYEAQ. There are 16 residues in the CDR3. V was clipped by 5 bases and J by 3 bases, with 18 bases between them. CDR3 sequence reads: CASSDIGGIGTDTQYF. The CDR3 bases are TGTGCCAGCAGCGATATAGGGGGAATCGGGACAGATACGCAGTATTTT.

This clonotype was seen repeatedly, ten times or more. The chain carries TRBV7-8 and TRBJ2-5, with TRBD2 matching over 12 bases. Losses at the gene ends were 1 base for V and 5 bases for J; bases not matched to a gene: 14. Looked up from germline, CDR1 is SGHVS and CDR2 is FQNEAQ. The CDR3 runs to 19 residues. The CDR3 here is CASSLEAGRTSGTGETQYF. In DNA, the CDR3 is TGTGCCAGCAGCTTAGAAGCGGGGAGGACTAGCGGGACTGGTGAGACCCAGTACTTC.

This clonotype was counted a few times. CDR3 protein: CSVPDPTDTQYF. Here the CDR3 DNA reads TGCAGTGTCCCGGACCCCACAGATACGCAGTATTTT. The chain combines TRBV20-1 with TRBJ2-3; no clear D gene. The CDR3 length is 12 residues. The germline V gene encodes CDR1 DFQATT and CDR2 SNEGSKA (reference sequence). Trimming took 7 bases from V and 2 from J, leaving 10 bases between them.

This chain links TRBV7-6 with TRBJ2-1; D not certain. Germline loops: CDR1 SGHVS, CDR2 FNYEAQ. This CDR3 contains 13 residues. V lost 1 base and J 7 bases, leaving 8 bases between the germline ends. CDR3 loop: CASSLDPLNEQFF. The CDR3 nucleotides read TGTGCCAGCAGCTTAGACCCTTTGAATGAGCAGTTCTTC.

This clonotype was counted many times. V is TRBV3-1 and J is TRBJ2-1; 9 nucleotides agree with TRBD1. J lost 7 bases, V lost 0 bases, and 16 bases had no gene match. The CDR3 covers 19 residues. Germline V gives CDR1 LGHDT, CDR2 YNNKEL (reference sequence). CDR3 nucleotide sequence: TGTGCCAGCAGCCAAGATCTCGGCGGGGGACAGGGTTCGGGGAATGAGCAGTTCTTC. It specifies CASSQDLGGGQGSGNEQFF.

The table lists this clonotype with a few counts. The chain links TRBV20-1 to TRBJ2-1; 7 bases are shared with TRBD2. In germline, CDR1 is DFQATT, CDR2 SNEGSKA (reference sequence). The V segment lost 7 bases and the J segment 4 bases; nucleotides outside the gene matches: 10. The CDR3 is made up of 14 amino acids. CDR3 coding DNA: TGCAGTGAAGATAGCGGGCTTGGGTACAATGAGCAGTTCTTC. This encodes CSEDSGLGYNEQFF.

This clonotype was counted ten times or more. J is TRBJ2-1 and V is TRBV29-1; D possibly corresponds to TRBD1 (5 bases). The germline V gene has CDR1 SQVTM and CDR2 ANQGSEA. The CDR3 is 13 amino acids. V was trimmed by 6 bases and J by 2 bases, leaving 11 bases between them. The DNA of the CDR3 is TGCAGCGTCCGAGACAGCGCCTACAATGAGCAGTTCTTC. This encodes CSVRDSAYNEQFF.

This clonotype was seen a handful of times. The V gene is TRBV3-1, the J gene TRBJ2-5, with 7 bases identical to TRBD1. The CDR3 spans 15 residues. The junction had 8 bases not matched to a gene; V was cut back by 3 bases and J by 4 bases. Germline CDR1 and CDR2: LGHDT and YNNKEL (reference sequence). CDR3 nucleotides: TGTGCCAGCAGCCAGTCCGACAGGGAAGGAGAGACCCAGTACTTC. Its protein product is CASSQSDREGETQYF.

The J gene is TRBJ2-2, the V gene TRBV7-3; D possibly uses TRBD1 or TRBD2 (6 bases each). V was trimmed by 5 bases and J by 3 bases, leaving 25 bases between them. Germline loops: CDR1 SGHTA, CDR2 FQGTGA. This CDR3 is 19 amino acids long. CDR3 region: CASSPWGAGSARDTGELFF. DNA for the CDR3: TGTGCCAGCAGCCCCTGGGGGGCAGGGAGCGCTCGGGACACCGGGGAGCTGTTTTTT.

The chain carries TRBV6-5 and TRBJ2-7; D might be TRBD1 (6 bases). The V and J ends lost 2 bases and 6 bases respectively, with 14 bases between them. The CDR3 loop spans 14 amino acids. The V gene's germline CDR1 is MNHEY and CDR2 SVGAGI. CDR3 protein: CASSYTGTAAEQYF. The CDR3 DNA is TGTGCCAGCAGTTACACAGGGACCGCAGCCGAGCAGTACTTC.

The CDR3 sequence: CASSPTFSGPYPGEQYF. The DNA for the CDR3 is TGTGCCAGCAGCCCTACCTTCTCCGGACCCTACCCAGGCGAGCAGTACTTC. The chain joins TRBV5-6 to TRBJ2-7; D gene uncertain. With 4 bases removed from V and 6 bases from J, the gap between germline ends came to 26 bases. The CDR3 contains 17 residues. Germline V lookup: CDR1 SGHDT, CDR2 YYEEEE.

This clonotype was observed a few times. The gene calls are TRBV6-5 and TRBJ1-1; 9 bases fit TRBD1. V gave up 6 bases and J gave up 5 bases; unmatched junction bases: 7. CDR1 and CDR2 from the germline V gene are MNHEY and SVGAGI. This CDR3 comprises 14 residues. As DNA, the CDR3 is TGTGCCAGCAGCCGAGACAGGGGGGGTACTGAAGCTTTCTTT. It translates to CASSRDRGGTEAFF.

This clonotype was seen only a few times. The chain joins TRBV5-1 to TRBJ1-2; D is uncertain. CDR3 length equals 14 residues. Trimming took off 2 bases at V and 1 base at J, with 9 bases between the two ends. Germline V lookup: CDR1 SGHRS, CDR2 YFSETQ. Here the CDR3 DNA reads TGCGCCAGCAGCTTATCTGGAGATAACTATGGCTACACCTTC. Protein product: CASSLSGDNYGYTF.

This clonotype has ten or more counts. CDR3 sequence (DNA): TGTGCCAGCAGTTATCGAGGGACCACCTATGGCTACACCTTC. Protein product: CASSYRGTTYGYTF. The rearrangement uses TRBV25-1 and TRBJ1-2; tentative D call: TRBD1 (5 bases). Germline-derived CDR1 and CDR2 are MGHDK and SYGVNS. V gave up 5 bases and J gave up 4 bases, with 14 bases separating them. The CDR3 length is 14 residues.

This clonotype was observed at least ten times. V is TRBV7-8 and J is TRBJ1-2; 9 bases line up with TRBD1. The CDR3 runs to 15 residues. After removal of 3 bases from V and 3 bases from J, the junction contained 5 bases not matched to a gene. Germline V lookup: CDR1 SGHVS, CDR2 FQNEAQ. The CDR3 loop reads CASSFPGQGDYGYTF. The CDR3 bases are TGTGCCAGCAGCTTTCCGGGACAGGGTGACTATGGCTACACCTTC.

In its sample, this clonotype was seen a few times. CDR3 nucleotides: TGCGCCAGCAGCCAAGAAAGACAGGGTGACTACGAGCAGTACTTC. Translated: CASSQERQGDYEQYF. V usage is TRBV4-1 and J usage is TRBJ2-7; the match to TRBD1 covers 7 bases. With V trimmed by 0 bases and J by 3 bases, 5 bases remained unmatched. The CDR3 contains 15 residues. Germline CDR1 MGHRA, CDR2 YSYEKL.

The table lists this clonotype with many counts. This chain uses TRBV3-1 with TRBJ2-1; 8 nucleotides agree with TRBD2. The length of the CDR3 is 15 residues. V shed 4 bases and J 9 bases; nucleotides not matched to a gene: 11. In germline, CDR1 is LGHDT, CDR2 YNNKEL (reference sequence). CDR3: CASSPPVAGLAEQFF. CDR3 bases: TGTGCCAGCAGCCCCCCAGTAGCGGGATTGGCTGAGCAGTTCTTC.

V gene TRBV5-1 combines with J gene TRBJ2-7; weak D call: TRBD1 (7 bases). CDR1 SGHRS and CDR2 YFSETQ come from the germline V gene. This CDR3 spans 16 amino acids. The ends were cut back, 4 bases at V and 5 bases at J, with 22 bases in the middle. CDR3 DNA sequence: TGCGCCAGCAGCACATTCCAGGGGGGCGCGGGAAACGAGCAGTACTTC. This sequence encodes CASSTFQGGAGNEQYF.

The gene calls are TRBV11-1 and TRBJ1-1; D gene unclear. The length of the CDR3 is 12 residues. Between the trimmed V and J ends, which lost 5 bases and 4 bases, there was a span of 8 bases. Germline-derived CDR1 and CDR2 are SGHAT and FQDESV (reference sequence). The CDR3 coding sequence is TGTGCCAGCAGCCAGCAGAGCACTGAAGCTTTCTTT. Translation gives CASSQQSTEAFF.

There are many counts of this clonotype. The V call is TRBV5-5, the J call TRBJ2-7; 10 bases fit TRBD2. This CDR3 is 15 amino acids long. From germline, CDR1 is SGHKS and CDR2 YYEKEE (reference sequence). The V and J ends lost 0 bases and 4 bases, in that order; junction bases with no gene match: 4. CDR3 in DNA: TGTGCCAGCAGCTTGGGCGGGACTAGCGCGTACGAGCAGTACTTC. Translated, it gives CASSLGGTSAYEQYF.